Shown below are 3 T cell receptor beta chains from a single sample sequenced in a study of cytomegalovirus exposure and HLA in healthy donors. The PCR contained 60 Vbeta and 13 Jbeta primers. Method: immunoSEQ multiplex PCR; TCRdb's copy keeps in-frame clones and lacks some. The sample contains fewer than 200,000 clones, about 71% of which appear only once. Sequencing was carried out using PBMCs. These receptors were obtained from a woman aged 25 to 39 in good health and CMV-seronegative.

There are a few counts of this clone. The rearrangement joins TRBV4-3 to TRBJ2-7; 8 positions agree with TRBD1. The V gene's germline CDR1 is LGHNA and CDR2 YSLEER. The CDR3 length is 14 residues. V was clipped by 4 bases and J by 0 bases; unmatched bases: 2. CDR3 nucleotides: TGCGCCAGCAGCCCCGGGACAGGCTCCTACGAGCAGTACTTC. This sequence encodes CASSPGTGSYEQYF.

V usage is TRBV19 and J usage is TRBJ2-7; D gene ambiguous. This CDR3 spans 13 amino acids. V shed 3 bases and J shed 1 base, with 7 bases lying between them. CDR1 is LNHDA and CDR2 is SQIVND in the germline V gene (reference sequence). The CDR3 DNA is TGTGCCAGTAGTATTAGCCAGTCCTACGAGCAGTACTTC. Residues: CASSISQSYEQYF.

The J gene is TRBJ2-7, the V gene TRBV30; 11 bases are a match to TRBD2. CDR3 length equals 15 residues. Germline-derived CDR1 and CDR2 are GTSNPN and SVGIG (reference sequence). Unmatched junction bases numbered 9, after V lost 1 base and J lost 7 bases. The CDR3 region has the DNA TGTGCCTGGAGTGCTCCGGGACTAGCGGTTTGGGAGCAGTACTTC. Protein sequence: CAWSAPGLAVWEQYF.